This TCR beta chain was captured in a study of shared clonotypes between healthy human individuals. The data were produced by immunoSEQ multiplex PCR, yet TCRdb's version contains in-frame clones alone and is incomplete. Among about 1 million clones listed, around 76% were seen once. The CDR3 is made up of 12 amino acids. V dropped 3 bases and J dropped 5 bases, with 7 bases sitting between them. CDR1 SGHTA and CDR2 FQGNSA come from the germline V gene. The clonotype comes from a man younger than 35 in good health. The V and J genes are TRBV7-2 and TRBJ2-5, with D unclear. The specimen sequenced was memory CD4+ T cells sorted from blood. As for subset: CD45RA-negative fraction. Here the CDR3 reads CASSFARETQYF. The DNA for the CDR3 is TGTGCCAGCAGCTTTGCGAGGGAGACCCAGTACTTC.